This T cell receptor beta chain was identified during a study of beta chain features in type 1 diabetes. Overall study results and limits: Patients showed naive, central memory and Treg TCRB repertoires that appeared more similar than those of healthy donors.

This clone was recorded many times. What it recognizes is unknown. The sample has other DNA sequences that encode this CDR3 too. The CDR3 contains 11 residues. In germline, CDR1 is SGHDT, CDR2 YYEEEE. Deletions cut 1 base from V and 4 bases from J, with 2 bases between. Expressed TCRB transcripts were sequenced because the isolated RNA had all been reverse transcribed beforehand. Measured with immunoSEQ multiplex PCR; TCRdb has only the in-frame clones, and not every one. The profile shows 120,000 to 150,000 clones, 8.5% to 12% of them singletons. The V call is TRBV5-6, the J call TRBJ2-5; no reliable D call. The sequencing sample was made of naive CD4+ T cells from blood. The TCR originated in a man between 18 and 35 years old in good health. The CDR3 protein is CASSLRETQYF. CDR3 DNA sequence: TGTGCCAGCAGCTTGCGAGAGACCCAGTACTTC. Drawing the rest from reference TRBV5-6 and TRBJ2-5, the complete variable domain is DAGVTQSPTHLIKTRGQQVTLRCSPKSGHDTVSWYQQALGQGPQFIFQYYEEEERQRGNFPDRFSGHQFPNYSSELNVNALLLGDSALYLCASSLRETQYFGPGTRLLVL.